Below, 8 T cell receptor beta chains from the same sample are listed, as sequenced in a study of beta chain features in type 1 diabetes (dated by TCRdb to the late 2010s). The paper's findings and limits, for the study overall: In all four CD4+ subsets, TCRB CDR3 length was moderately but significantly shorter in type 1 diabetes patients.

Their specific antigens are unknown. The library was produced with the immunoSEQ multiplex PCR assay. The High Capacity cDNA Reverse Transcription Kit was used to reverse transcribe all of the isolated RNA, meaning that expressed TCRB transcripts were what got sequenced. TCRdb carries this immuneACCESS record with in-frame sequences only. Its versions omit some clonotypes, under half of them owing to an unresolved V gene in the studies checked, with the rest unexplained. Here the sample has hundreds of thousands of clones; around 15% occur a single time. The ten largest make up less than 0.04% of the sample. Sequenced input: naive CD4+ T cells from blood. Taken with the paper, the label for cell subset or site translates to: true naive CD4+ T cells. The receptors originated from a man aged 18 to 29 with type 1 diabetes.

A note on this clone: The sample has other DNA sequences that encode this CDR3 too. V is TRBV30 and J is TRBJ2-7; the match to TRBD2 covers 11 bases. The CDR3 loop spans 14 amino acids. Germline V gene sequence: CDR1 GTSNPN, CDR2 SVGIG (reference sequence). Trimming took 2 bases from V and 4 from J; bases not matched to a gene: 4. CDR3 nucleotides: TGTGCCTGGAGTCTCAGACTAGCGGGATACGAGCAGTACTTC. The encoded protein is CAWSLRLAGYEQYF.

The J gene is TRBJ1-2, the V gene TRBV29-1, with D tentatively TRBD1 (6 bases). This CDR3 is built from 15 residues. Between the trimmed V and J ends, which lost 5 bases and 2 bases, there was a span of 18 bases. Germline V gives CDR1 SQVTM, CDR2 ANQGSEA. CDR3 in amino acids: CSVRFRDTDNYGYTF. The CDR3 nucleotides are TGCAGCGTTCGCTTCCGGGACACTGACAACTATGGCTACACCTTC. Drawing the rest from reference TRBV29-1 and TRBJ1-2, the complete variable domain is SAVISQKPSRDICQRGTSLTIQCQVDSQVTMMFWYRQQPGQSLTLIATANQGSEATYESGFVIDKFPISRPNLTFSTLTVSNMSPEDSSIYLCSVRFRDTDNYGYTFGSGTRLTVV.

The rearrangement joins TRBV7-9 to TRBJ1-2; tentative D call: TRBD1 (5 bases). CDR1 SEHNR and CDR2 FQNEAQ come from the germline V gene (reference sequence). V dropped 6 bases and J dropped 4 bases, with 27 bases sitting between them. The CDR3 covers 18 residues. The CDR3 nucleotides are TGTGCCAGCAGTGCTACCTGGGGAAGGGGCGAGCGAGGCTATGGCTACACCTTC. Translated: CASSATWGRGERGYGYTF.

V and J are TRBV6-6 and TRBJ1-3, with unresolved D. Germline V lookup: CDR1 MNHNY, CDR2 SVGAGI (reference sequence). This CDR3 is built from 12 residues. V was clipped by 6 bases and J by 4 bases, with 7 bases between them. As DNA, the CDR3 is TGTGCCAGCAGCCGCGAAGGAAACACCATATATTTT. This sequence encodes CASSREGNTIYF.

The genes are TRBV7-2 and TRBJ2-1; D may be TRBD2 (6 bases). Germline V gives CDR1 SGHTA, CDR2 FQGNSA. V was cut by 8 bases and J by 7 bases, with 9 bases left in between. CDR3 size: 11 residues. The CDR3 region has the DNA TGTGCCAGCGGCCGGGGGAATGAGCAGTTCTTC. Its translation: CASGRGNEQFF.

The table lists this clone with a few counts. The rearrangement links TRBV4-1 to TRBJ1-5; no definite D call. V gave up 3 bases and J gave up 6 bases, with 9 bases separating them. CDR1 and CDR2 from the germline V gene are MGHRA and YSYEKL. This CDR3 is built from 13 residues. The CDR3 coding sequence is TGCGCCAGCAGCCAGGGAGCCCCTCAGCCCCAGCATTTT. As protein: CASSQGAPQPQHF.

This rearrangement joins TRBV7-9 to TRBJ2-3, with TRBD2 identical over 11 bases. The ends lost 4 bases at V and 4 bases at J; junction bases unmatched: 7. CDR3 length: 16 amino acids. CDR1 and CDR2 (germline): SEHNR, FQNEAQ (reference sequence). The CDR3 nucleotides read TGTGCCAGCAGCTCCACCTTAGCGGGAGGGCCAGATACGCAGTATTTT. It translates to CASSSTLAGGPDTQYF.

The rearrangement joins TRBV4-2 to TRBJ2-7; the match to TRBD1 covers 7 bases. Germline V lookup: CDR1 LGHNA, CDR2 YNFKEQ. J was trimmed by 6 bases and V by 0 bases; bases with no gene match: 8. CDR3 length: 15 residues. CDR3 protein: CASSQDTGAGLEQYF. DNA of the CDR3: TGTGCCAGCAGCCAAGATACAGGGGCCGGACTCGAGCAGTACTTC.